Listed below are T cell receptor beta chains from one sample, sequenced in a study of Graves' ophthalmopathy and Graves' hyperthyroidism. Each CDR3 protein is one row after TCRdb ran MiXCR on the multiplex PCR reads. Of 350,000 or so distinct CDR3 sequences listed, about a sixth are singletons. The sequencing sample was made of peripheral blood. These receptors came from an adult man with Graves' ophthalmopathy. The CDR3 runs from the conserved cysteine through the conserved F or W. Clone size is shown for a subset of rows, as once, few, many or a class of expanded clone.

size,V,J,CDR3
many,TRBV30,TRBJ1-2,CAWSVKGTGSGGYTF
NA,TRBV11-1,TRBJ1-2,CASSGDSHGYTF
NA,TRBV3-1,TRBJ1-3,CASSLRGGGGSGNTIYF
NA,TRBV6-4,TRBJ1-5,CASSPELHQPQHF
few,TRBV13,TRBJ2-5,CASSPPPPRAPPRETQYF
many,TRBV6-1,TRBJ1-1,CASSKRKIRDTEAFF
many,TRBV2,TRBJ2-5,CASSGFQETQYF
many,TRBV7-2,TRBJ2-2,CASSLVPGQGELFF
many,TRBV10-3,TRBJ1-2,CAALTGTNYGYTF
many,TRBV30,TRBJ1-1,CAWNSGTPNTEAFF
NA,TRBV6-1,TRBJ2-5,CASSEAWIAGGETQYF